The rows below give T cell receptor beta chains drawn from one sample of a study of CD8+ T cells in alopecia areata. Produced via immunoSEQ multiplex PCR; TCRdb's table is partial and in-frame only. Altogether about 130,000 clones are present, more than 40% being singletons, with the ten largest covering approximately 19%. The sample here was CD8+ T cells sorted from blood, taken at week 0. These receptors were taken from a human donor with alopecia areata. Each CDR3 is given with its conserved first and last residue. A D gene is named only where the DNA matches it firmly. The size of a clone is reported for some rows only, either as once, few or many, or as a class for expanded clones.

>many|TRBV9|TRBJ2-5|.
CASSVNMEQETQYF
TGTGCCAGCAGCGTGAACATGGAGCAAGAGACCCAGTACTTC
>.|TRBV27|TRBJ2-7|.
CASSPLSVYEQYF
TGTGCCAGCAGCCCCCTATCAGTCTACGAGCAGTACTTC
>.|TRBV2|TRBJ1-6|.
CASDQGYGYNSPLHF
TGTGCCAGCGACCAAGGGTACGGATATAATTCACCCCTCCACTTT
>few|TRBV7-9|TRBJ2-7|.
CASSYAGSSYEQYF
TGTGCCAGCAGCTACGCCGGGTCAAGCTACGAGCAGTACTTC
>few|TRBV7-3|TRBJ2-3|.
CASSLYEGGTDTQYF
TGTGCCAGCAGCTTATATGAGGGGGGGACAGATACGCAGTATTTT
>few|TRBV7-9|TRBJ2-2|.
CASSSTAALASGELFF
TGTGCCAGCAGCTCGACCGCGGCTCTTGCCTCCGGGGAGCTGTTTTTT
>.|TRBV7-8|TRBJ2-5|TRBD1
CASSGRQGGQETQYF
TGTGCCAGCAGCGGCCGACAGGGGGGTCAAGAGACCCAGTACTTC
>few|TRBV29-1|TRBJ2-5|.
CSVEAQAVVPETQYF
TGCAGCGTTGAAGCTCAGGCAGTAGTCCCAGAGACCCAGTACTTC
>few|TRBV4-1|TRBJ1-4|TRBD1
CASSPGPGTGAEKLFF
TGCGCCAGCAGCCCCGGCCCCGGGACAGGGGCTGAAAAACTGTTTTTT
>.|TRBV15|TRBJ2-1|TRBD1
CATSTTGGSYNEQFF
TGTGCCACCAGCACCACAGGGGGCTCCTACAATGAGCAGTTCTTC
>.|TRBV29-1|TRBJ2-1|.
CSVGNNEQFF
TGCAGCGTCGGGAACAATGAGCAGTTCTTC
>few|TRBV2|TRBJ2-1|TRBD2
CASKGLAGSHEQFF
TGTGCCAGCAAGGGACTAGCGGGGTCCCATGAGCAGTTCTTC
>.|TRBV29-1|TRBJ1-6|.
CSVESRGLLHF
TGCAGCGTTGAATCCAGGGGTCTCCTCCACTTT
>few|TRBV5-6|TRBJ2-1|.
CASTRRSEQFF
TGTGCCAGCACCCGGCGGAGTGAGCAGTTCTTC
>.|TRBV4-1|TRBJ2-2|.
CASSQDRAGTGELFF
TGCGCCAGCAGCCAAGACAGGGCGGGGACCGGGGAGCTGTTTTTT
>.|TRBV14|TRBJ2-5|.
CASSQGAGPRWTQYF
TGTGCCAGCAGCCAAGGGGCAGGGCCCCGGTGGACCCAGTACTTC
>.|TRBV5-1|TRBJ1-2|.
CASSVGGGDYGYTF
TGCGCCAGCAGCGTCGGTGGTGGAGACTATGGCTACACCTTC
>.|TRBV7-9|TRBJ2-3|.
CASSPDRDTQYF
TGTGCCAGCAGCCCCGACCGAGATACGCAGTATTTT
>few|TRBV19|TRBJ2-2|TRBD1
CASKDHVLSSGTGVHWDTGELFF
TGTGCCAGTAAGGACCATGTCTTGTCGTCCGGGACAGGGGTCCATTGGGACACCGGGGAGCTGTTTTTT
>few|TRBV25-1|TRBJ1-5|.
CASSRGGNQPQHF
TGTGCCAGCTCCCGTGGGGGCAATCAGCCCCAGCATTTT
>once|TRBV6-6|TRBJ1-2|TRBD1
CASSYSSRDDRDGYTF
TGTGCCAGCAGTTACTCCTCCCGCGATGACAGGGATGGCTACACCTTC
>.|TRBV4-1|TRBJ1-2|.
CASSPGGNYYGYTF
TGCGCCAGCAGCCCCGGGGGAAATTACTATGGCTACACCTTC
>few|TRBV4-1|TRBJ1-1|.
CASSQLGGTEAFF
TGCGCCAGCAGCCAACTCGGGGGCACTGAAGCTTTCTTT
>.|TRBV5-7|TRBJ1-2|.
CASSLGFTGGYTF
TGTGCCAGCAGCTTGGGATTTACAGGTGGCTACACCTTC
>.|TRBV29-1|TRBJ1-2|TRBD1
CSVVGQDSSGYTF
TGCAGCGTTGTGGGACAGGATTCTTCGGGCTACACCTTC
>.|TRBV5-1|TRBJ1-2|.
CASSSDSPYGYTF
TGCGCCAGCAGCTCCGACAGCCCCTATGGCTACACCTTC